This T cell receptor beta chain was sequenced during a study of T cell responses to AZD1222 COVID-19 vaccine. V dropped 0 bases and J dropped 8; count of bases not matched to a gene: 6. CDR1 and CDR2 (germline): MNHEY, SMNVEV (reference sequence). The CDR3 is 14 amino acids. General study results and limits: Sampling that yielded the repertoires occurred only after the peak T cell response.

Clones were sequenced by immunoSEQ multiplex PCR, and TCRdb holds only the in-frame ones, with some missing. The sample contains 52,000 or so clones, roughly 80% of which appear only once. A note on this clone: The antigen is unknown.

The sample in question was peripheral blood, obtained on day 0 of AZD1222 vaccination. This TCR was recovered from an adult in good health. The chain has TRBV27 and TRBJ1-2, with 7 bases lining up with TRBD1. CDR3 sequence reads: CASSLSGTDRGYTF. DNA of the CDR3: TGTGCCAGCAGTTTATCGGGGACAGATCGGGGCTACACCTTC.